This T cell receptor (beta chain) was identified in a study of naive and memory T cell subsets. Per the germline V gene, CDR1 is KGHSH and CDR2 is LQKENI. The V end lost 1 base, the J end lost 6 bases, and 4 bases lay between the germline ends. The CDR3 has 12 residues. This clonotype was seen many times. Regarding treatment: skin biopsy from PPD injection site in Mantoux-positive individual. TCR cDNA received a 3' ligated oligonucleotide that carried a UMI. Four PCR rounds used nested alpha and beta constant region primers plus the SP2 primer. TCRdb called the UMI-ligation and nested PCR reads again in MiXCR, with one record for every CDR3 protein. The sample has fewer than 35,000 distinct CDR3 sequences, less than 8.5% seen once.

The sample in question was skin, obtained from a tuberculin skin test site. V usage is TRBV18 and J usage is TRBJ1-5; no firm D call. The receptor was derived from an adult in good health. This CDR3 is CASSPRGQPQHF. DNA of the CDR3: TGTGCCAGCTCACCACGTGGTCAGCCCCAGCATTTT.